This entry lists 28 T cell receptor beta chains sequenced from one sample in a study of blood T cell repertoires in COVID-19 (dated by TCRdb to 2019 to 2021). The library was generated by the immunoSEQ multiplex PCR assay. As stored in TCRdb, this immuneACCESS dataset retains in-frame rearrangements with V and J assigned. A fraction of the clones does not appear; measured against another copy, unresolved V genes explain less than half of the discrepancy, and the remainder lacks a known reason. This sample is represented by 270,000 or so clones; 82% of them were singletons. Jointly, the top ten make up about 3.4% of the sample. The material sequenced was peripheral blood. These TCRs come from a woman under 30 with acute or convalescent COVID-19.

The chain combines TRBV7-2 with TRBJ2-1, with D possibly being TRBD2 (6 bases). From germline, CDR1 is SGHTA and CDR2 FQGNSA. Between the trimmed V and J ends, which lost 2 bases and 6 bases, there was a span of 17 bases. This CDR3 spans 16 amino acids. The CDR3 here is CASSLYVGGGRNEQFF. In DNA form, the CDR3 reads TGTGCCAGCAGCTTATATGTGGGAGGTGGCCGCAATGAGCAGTTCTTC.

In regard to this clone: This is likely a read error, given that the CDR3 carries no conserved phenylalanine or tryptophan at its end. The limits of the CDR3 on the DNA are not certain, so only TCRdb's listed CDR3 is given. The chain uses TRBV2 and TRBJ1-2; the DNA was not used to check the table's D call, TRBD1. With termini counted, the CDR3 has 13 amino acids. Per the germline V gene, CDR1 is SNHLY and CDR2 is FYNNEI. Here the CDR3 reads CASSEAGIGDSSV.

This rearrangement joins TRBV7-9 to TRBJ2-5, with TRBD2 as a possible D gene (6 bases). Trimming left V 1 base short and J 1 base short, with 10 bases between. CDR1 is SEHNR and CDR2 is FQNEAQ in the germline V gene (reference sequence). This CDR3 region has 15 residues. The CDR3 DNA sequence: TGTGCCAGCAGCTTAGTGGGGGGATCCCAAGAGACCCAGTACTTC. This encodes CASSLVGGSQETQYF.

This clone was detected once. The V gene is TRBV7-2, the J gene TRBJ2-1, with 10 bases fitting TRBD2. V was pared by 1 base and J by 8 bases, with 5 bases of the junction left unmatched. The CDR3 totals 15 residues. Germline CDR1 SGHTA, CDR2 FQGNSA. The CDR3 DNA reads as TGTGCCAGCAGCTTAGGAGCGGGAGGGTTCGATGAGCAGTTCTTC. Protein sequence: CASSLGAGGFDEQFF.

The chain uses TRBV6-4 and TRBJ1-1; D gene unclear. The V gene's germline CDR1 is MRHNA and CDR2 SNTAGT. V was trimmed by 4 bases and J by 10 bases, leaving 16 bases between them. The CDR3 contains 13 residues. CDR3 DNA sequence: TGTGCCAGCAGTGCGAGGGAAGGATCTACAGCTTTCTTT. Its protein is CASSAREGSTAFF.

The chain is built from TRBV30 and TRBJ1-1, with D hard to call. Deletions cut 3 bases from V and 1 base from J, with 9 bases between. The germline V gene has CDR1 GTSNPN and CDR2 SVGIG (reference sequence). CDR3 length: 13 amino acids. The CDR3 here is CAWRLTANTEAFF. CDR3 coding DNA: TGTGCCTGGAGATTAACAGCGAACACTGAAGCTTTCTTT.

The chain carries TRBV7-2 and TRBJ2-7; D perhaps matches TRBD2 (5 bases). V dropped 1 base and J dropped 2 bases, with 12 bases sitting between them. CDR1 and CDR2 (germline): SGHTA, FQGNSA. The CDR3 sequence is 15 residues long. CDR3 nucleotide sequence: TGTGCCAGCAGCTTAGAGGGTCTAGCCGCCTACGAGCAGTACTTC. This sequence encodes CASSLEGLAAYEQYF. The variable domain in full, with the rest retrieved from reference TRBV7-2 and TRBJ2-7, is GAGVSQSPSNKVTEKGKDVELRCDPISGHTALYWYRQSLGQGLEFLIYFQGNSAPDKSGLPSDRFSAERTGGSVSTLTIQRTQQEDSAVYLCASSLEGLAAYEQYFGPGTRLTVT.

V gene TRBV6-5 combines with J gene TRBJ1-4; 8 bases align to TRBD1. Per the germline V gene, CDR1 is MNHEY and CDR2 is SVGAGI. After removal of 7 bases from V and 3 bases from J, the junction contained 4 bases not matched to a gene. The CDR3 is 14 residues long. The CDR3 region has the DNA TGTGCCAGCATGGGGGGACAGGCTAATGAAAAACTGTTTTTT. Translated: CASMGGQANEKLFF.

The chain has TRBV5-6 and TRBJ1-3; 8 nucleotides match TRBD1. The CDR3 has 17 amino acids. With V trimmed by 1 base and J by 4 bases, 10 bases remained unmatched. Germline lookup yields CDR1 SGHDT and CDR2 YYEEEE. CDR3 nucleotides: TGTGCCAGCAGCTTGCGATCAGGGGGCGCTTCGGGAAACACCATATATTTT. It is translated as CASSLRSGGASGNTIYF.

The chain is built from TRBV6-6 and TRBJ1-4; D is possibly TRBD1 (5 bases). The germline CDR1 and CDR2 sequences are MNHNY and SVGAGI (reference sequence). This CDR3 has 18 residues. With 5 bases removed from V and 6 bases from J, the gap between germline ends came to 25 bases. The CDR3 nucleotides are TGTGCCAGCAGTCCTCGGGGGGACCATGGGGGTTTTTATGAAAAACTGTTTTTT. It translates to CASSPRGDHGGFYEKLFF.

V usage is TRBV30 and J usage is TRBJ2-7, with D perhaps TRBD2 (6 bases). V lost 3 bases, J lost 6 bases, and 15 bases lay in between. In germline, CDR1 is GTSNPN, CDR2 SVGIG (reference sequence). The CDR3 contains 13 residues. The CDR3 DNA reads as TGTGCCTGGAGCTCGGGGTCGGGGGTCGAGCAGTACTTC. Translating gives CAWSSGSGVEQYF.

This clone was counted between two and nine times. DNA of the CDR3: TGTGCCAGCAGCTTAGTAACAACCCCTAATTCACCCCTCCACTTT. It codes for CASSLVTTPNSPLHF. The chain uses TRBV11-2 and TRBJ1-6; no clear D gene. The CDR3 is 15 amino acids. V was trimmed by 1 base and J by 6 bases, leaving 10 bases between them. Germline-derived CDR1 and CDR2 are SGHAT and FQNNGV.

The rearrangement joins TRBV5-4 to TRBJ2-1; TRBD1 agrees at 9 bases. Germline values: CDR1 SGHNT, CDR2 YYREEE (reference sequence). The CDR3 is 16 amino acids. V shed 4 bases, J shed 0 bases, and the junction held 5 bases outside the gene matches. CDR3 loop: CASSAGQGTSYNEQFF. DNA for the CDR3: TGTGCCAGCAGCGCGGGACAGGGTACCTCCTACAATGAGCAGTTCTTC.

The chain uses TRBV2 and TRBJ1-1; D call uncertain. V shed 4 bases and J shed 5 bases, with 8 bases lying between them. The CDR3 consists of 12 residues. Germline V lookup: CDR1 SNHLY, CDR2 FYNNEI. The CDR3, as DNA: TGTGCCAGCAGTGTTCAGGTGACTGAAGCTTTCTTT. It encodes CASSVQVTEAFF.

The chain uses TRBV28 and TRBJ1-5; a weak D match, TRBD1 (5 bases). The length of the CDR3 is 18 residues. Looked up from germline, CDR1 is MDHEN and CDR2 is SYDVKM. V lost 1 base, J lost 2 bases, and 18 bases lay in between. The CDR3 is CASSLLGLGQGGNQPQHF. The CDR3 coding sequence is TGTGCCAGCAGTTTATTGGGGTTGGGGCAGGGTGGCAATCAGCCCCAGCATTTT.

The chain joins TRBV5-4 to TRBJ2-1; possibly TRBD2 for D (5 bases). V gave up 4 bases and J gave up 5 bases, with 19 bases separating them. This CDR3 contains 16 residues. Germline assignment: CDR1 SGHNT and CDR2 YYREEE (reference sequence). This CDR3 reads CASSPAVSTTDNEQFF. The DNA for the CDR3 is TGTGCCAGCAGCCCGGCGGTCTCGACTACCGACAATGAGCAGTTCTTC. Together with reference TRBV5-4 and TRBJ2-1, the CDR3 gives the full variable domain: ETGVTQSPTHLIKTRGQQVTLRCSSQSGHNTVSWYQQALGQGPQFIFQYYREEENGRGNFPPRFSGLQFPNYSSELNVNALELDDSALYLCASSPAVSTTDNEQFFGPGTRLTVL.

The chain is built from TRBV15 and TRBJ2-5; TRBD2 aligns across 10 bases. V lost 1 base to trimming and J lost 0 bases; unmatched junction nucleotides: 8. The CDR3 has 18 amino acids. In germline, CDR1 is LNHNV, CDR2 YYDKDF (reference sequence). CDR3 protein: CATSRAGLAVRYQETQYF. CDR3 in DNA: TGTGCCACCAGCAGAGCCGGACTAGCGGTCCGGTACCAAGAGACCCAGTACTTC. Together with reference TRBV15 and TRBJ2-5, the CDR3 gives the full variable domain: DAMVIQNPRYQVTQFGKPVTLSCSQTLNHNVMYWYQQKSSQAPKLLFHYYDKDFNNEADTPDNFQSRRPNTSFCFLDIRSPGLGDTAMYLCATSRAGLAVRYQETQYFGPGTRLLVL.

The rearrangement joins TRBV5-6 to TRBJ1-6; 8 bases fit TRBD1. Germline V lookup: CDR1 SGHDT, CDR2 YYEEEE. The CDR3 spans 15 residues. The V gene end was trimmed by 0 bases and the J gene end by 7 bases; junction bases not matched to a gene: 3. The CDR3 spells CASSLGTGKNSPLHF. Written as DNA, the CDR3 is TGTGCCAGCAGCTTGGGGACAGGGAAGAATTCACCCCTCCACTTT. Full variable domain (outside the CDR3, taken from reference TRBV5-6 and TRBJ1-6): DAGVTQSPTHLIKTRGQQVTLRCSPKSGHDTVSWYQQALGQGPQFIFQYYEEEERQRGNFPDRFSGHQFPNYSSELNVNALLLGDSALYLCASSLGTGKNSPLHFGNGTRLTVT.

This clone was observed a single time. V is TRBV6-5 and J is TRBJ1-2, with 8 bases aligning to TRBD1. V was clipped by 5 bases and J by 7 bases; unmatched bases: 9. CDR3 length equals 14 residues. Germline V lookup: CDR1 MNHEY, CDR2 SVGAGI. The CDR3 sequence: CASSTRGLRGGYTF. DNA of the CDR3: TGTGCCAGCAGTACCAGGGGGCTGAGGGGTGGCTACACCTTC.

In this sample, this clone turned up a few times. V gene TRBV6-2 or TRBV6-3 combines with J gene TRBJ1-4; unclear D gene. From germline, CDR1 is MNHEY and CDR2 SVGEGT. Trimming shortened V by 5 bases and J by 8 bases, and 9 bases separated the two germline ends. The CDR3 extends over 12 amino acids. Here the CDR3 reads CASSHTGEKLFF. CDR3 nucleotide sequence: TGTGCCAGCAGTCATACCGGGGAAAAACTGTTTTTT.

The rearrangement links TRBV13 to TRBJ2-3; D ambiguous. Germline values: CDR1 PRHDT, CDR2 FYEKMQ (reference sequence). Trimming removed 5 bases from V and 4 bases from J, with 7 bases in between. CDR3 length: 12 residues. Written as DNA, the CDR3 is TGTGCCAGCAGCCGTATTTCAGATACGCAGTATTTT. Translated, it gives CASSRISDTQYF.

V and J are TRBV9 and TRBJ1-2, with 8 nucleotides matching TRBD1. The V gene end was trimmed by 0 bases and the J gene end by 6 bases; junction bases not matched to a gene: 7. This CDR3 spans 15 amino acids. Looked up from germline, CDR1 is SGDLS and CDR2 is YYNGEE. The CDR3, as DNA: TGTGCCAGCAGCGTAGCTTTGGCAGGGGGCGATGGCTACACCTTC. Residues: CASSVALAGGDGYTF.

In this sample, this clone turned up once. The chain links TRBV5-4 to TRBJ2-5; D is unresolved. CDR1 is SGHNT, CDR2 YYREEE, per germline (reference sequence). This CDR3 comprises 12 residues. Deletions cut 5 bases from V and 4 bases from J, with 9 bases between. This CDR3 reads CASSSAPETQYF. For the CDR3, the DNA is TGTGCCAGCAGTAGTGCCCCAGAGACCCAGTACTTC. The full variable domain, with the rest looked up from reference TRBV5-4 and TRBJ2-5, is ETGVTQSPTHLIKTRGQQVTLRCSSQSGHNTVSWYQQALGQGPQFIFQYYREEENGRGNFPPRFSGLQFPNYSSELNVNALELDDSALYLCASSSAPETQYFGPGTRLLVL.

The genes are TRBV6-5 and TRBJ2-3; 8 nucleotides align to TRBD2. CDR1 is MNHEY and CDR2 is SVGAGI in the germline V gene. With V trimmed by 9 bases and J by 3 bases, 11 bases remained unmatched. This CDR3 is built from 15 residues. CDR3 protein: CASCILAAGTDTQYF. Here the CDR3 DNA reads TGTGCCAGTTGCATACTAGCGGCAGGGACAGATACGCAGTATTTT.

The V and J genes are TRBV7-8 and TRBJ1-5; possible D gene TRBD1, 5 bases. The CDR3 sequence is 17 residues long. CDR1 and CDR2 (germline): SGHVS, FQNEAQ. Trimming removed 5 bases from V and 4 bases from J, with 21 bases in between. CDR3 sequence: CASSNALWGQGNQPQHF. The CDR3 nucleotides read TGTGCCAGCAGCAATGCTCTTTGGGGCCAGGGAAATCAGCCCCAGCATTTT.

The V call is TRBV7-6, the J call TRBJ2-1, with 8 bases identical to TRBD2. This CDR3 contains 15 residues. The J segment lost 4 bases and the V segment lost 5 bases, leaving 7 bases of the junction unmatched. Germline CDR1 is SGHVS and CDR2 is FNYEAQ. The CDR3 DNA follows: TGTGCCAGCAGCCCCGTGGAGCGGGGGTACAATGAGCAGTTCTTC. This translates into CASSPVERGYNEQFF.

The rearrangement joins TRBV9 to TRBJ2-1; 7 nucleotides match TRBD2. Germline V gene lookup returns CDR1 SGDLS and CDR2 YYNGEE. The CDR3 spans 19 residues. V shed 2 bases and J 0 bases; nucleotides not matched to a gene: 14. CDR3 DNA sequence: TGTGCCAGCAGCGTCGGCATCCCGGGACTAAGGAGCTCCTACAATGAGCAGTTCTTC. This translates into CASSVGIPGLRSSYNEQFF.

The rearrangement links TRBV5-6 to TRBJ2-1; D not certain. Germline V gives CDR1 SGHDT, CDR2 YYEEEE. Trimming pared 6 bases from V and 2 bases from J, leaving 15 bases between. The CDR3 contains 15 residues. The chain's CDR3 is CASISSYLPYNEQFF. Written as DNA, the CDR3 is TGTGCCAGCATCTCCAGTTATCTGCCCTACAATGAGCAGTTCTTC.